The 20 T cell receptor beta chains below come from one sample, sequenced in a study of shared clonotypes between healthy human individuals. CD45RO-negative, CCR7-selected cells formed the naive CD8 fraction, which excluded terminally differentiated effector memory CD45RA+ cells. TCRdb's table, derived via immunoSEQ multiplex PCR, lists solely in-frame clones and lacks some. The sample holds about 2 million clones; 85% to 95% are singletons and the top ten take about 1.1%. Sequenced input: naive CD8+ T cells sorted from blood. These receptor sequences come from a man younger than 35 in good health.

This sequence joins TRBV5-1 and TRBJ1-2, with D unresolved. V was pared by 0 bases and J by 4 bases, with 13 bases between. There are 15 residues in the CDR3. Germline V gives CDR1 SGHRS, CDR2 YFSETQ. The CDR3: CASSLEPASSYGYTF. DNA for the CDR3: TGCGCCAGCAGCTTGGAACCGGCGAGTAGCTATGGCTACACCTTC.

The rearrangement uses TRBV9 and TRBJ2-1; D is possibly TRBD1 or TRBD2 (6 bases each). Germline CDR1 SGDLS, CDR2 YYNGEE. CDR3 length: 13 residues. V lost 4 bases and J 7 bases, leaving 12 bases between the germline ends. CDR3 loop: CASSSEGGNEQFF. The CDR3 DNA sequence: TGTGCCAGCAGCTCCGAAGGGGGGAATGAGCAGTTCTTC.

This clone has just one count. The chain combines TRBV7-9 with TRBJ2-1, with 8 bases that match TRBD2. Germline lookup yields CDR1 SEHNR and CDR2 FQNEAQ (reference sequence). The CDR3 is 14 residues long. Losses at the gene ends were 1 base for V and 10 bases for J; bases not matched to a gene: 6. CDR3 DNA: TGTGCCAGCAGCTTAGTGGTCGGGAGGGCCGAGCAGTTCTTC. Protein sequence: CASSLVVGRAEQFF.

J is TRBJ2-7 and V is TRBV10-2; 7 bases map to TRBD1. Germline CDR1 WSHSY, CDR2 SAAADI. Trimming cost V 5 bases and J 2 bases; bases outside gene matches: 9. The CDR3 length is 15 residues. The CDR3: CASSTRQGTTYEQYF. The DNA for the CDR3 is TGCGCCAGCAGTACCAGACAGGGAACTACCTACGAGCAGTACTTC.

The V and J genes are TRBV21-1 and TRBJ1-1; no DNA check was done on the table's D call, TRBD1. TRBV21-1 is classified as a pseudogene. The length of the CDR3 is 17 residues. DNA for the CDR3: TGTGCCAGCAGCAAAGCCAAAATTCAGGGGGTGAACACTGAAGCTTTCTTT. Amino acid sequence: CASSKAKIQGVNTEAFF.

The V gene is TRBV28, the J gene TRBJ2-7; D ambiguous. V dropped 6 bases and J dropped 1 base, with 16 bases sitting between them. The germline V gene encodes CDR1 MDHEN and CDR2 SYDVKM. The CDR3 runs to 15 residues. CDR3 nucleotide sequence: TGTGCCAGCAGAATGACCTCCTTCGCATCCTACGAGCAGTACTTC. As protein: CASRMTSFASYEQYF.

The chain uses TRBV11-2 and TRBJ2-5, with D uncertain. The CDR3 totals 17 residues. Trimming stripped 2 bases from V and 3 bases from J, with 19 bases between. Looked up from germline, CDR1 is SGHAT and CDR2 is FQNNGV. The CDR3 here is CASSLSAGSPWKETQYF. In DNA form, the CDR3 reads TGTGCCAGCAGCTTATCCGCTGGCAGCCCGTGGAAAGAGACCCAGTACTTC.

The V call is TRBV4-1, the J call TRBJ2-5, with 14 bases aligning to TRBD2. Per germline, CDR1 MGHRA and CDR2 YSYEKL. V shed 1 base, J shed 5 bases, and the junction held 0 bases outside the gene matches. This CDR3 is built from 15 residues. The CDR3 loop reads CASSQGTSGGETQYF. CDR3 DNA: TGCGCCAGCAGCCAAGGGACTAGCGGGGGGGAGACCCAGTACTTC.

On this clone itself: Additional DNA sequences in this sample encode the identical CDR3. The rearrangement links TRBV4-1 to TRBJ1-2; 11 bases match TRBD1. CDR3 length equals 16 residues. Unmatched junction bases numbered 5, after V lost 0 bases and J lost 5 bases. Germline V gene sequence: CDR1 MGHRA, CDR2 YSYEKL. CDR3: CASSQEPGQGGYGYTF. In DNA, the CDR3 is TGCGCCAGCAGCCAAGAGCCGGGACAGGGGGGATATGGCTACACCTTC.

The CDR3 nucleotides are TGCGCCAGCAGCCACTACTCCGGGCAGACTGAAGCTTTCTTT. Translated, it gives CASSHYSGQTEAFF. The V gene is TRBV4-3, the J gene TRBJ1-1, with no clear D. The CDR3 runs 14 residues. CDR1 and CDR2 from the germline V gene are LGHNA and YSLEER. Trimming pared 3 bases from V and 5 bases from J, leaving 13 bases between.

The rearrangement joins TRBV11-2 to TRBJ2-7, with TRBD1 as a possible D gene (5 bases). V dropped 10 bases and J dropped 3 bases, with 16 bases sitting between them. Per germline, CDR1 SGHAT and CDR2 FQNNGV. The CDR3 runs to 13 residues. CDR3 loop: CANLSDSLYEQYF. CDR3 coding DNA: TGTGCCAACCTCTCAGACAGTCTCTACGAGCAGTACTTC.

V gene TRBV4-3 combines with J gene TRBJ2-5; 9 positions match TRBD1. CDR3 length equals 15 residues. The trim removed 4 bases at V and 5 bases at J, leaving 8 bases unmatched. Germline V CDR1 and CDR2: LGHNA, YSLEER. CDR3 in amino acids: CASSPRTGEMETQYF. CDR3 DNA sequence: TGCGCCAGCAGCCCCCGGACAGGGGAGATGGAGACCCAGTACTTC.

This sequence joins TRBV2 and TRBJ1-1, with D unresolved. Germline-derived CDR1 and CDR2 are SNHLY and FYNNEI. This CDR3 region has 12 residues. Between the trimmed V and J ends, which lost 7 bases and 7 bases, there was a span of 13 bases. The CDR3 loop reads CASNQAKIEAFF. Written as DNA, the CDR3 is TGTGCCAGCAACCAGGCTAAAATTGAAGCTTTCTTT. The full variable domain, its missing parts supplied by reference TRBV2 and TRBJ1-1, is EPEVTQTPSHQVTQMGQEVILRCVPISNHLYFYWYRQILGQKVEFLVSFYNNEISEKSEIFDDQFSVERPDGSNFTLKIRSTKLEDSAMYFCASNQAKIEAFFGQGTRLTVV.

The rearrangement joins TRBV18 to TRBJ2-7; 7 bases match TRBD2. The CDR3 runs 13 residues. J was trimmed by 5 bases and V by 3 bases; bases with no gene match: 4. The V gene's germline CDR1 is KGHSH and CDR2 LQKENI. The DNA of the CDR3 is TGTGCCAGCTCACCCGGGGGGAACAACGAGCAGTACTTC. It translates to CASSPGGNNEQYF.

The genes are TRBV6-1 and TRBJ2-1; no definite D call. Germline V gene sequence: CDR1 MNHNS, CDR2 SASEGT. This CDR3 region has 14 residues. Trimming stripped 2 bases from V and 6 bases from J, with 11 bases between. The CDR3 is CASSEPDLSNEQFF. CDR3 sequence (DNA): TGTGCCAGCAGTGAACCGGATTTGAGCAATGAGCAGTTCTTC.

The V call is TRBV19, the J call TRBJ1-1; a weak D match, TRBD1 (6 bases). The CDR3 sequence is 12 residues long. Trimming removed 4 bases from V and 6 bases from J, with 9 bases in between. Germline V gene data show CDR1 as LNHDA and CDR2 as SQIVND (reference sequence). CDR3 loop: CASSTGGPEAFF. CDR3 DNA sequence: TGTGCCAGTAGTACGGGGGGCCCTGAAGCTTTCTTT.

V and J are TRBV4-1 and TRBJ2-5; 7 bases are shared with TRBD1. The CDR3 has 14 amino acids. Germline V gene sequence: CDR1 MGHRA, CDR2 YSYEKL. V lost 4 bases and J lost 1; bases outside the gene matches: 3. The DNA for the CDR3 is TGCGCCAGCAGCCCCAGGGGGATCCAAGAGACCCAGTACTTC. It specifies CASSPRGIQETQYF.

This clone came up once. The V call is TRBV7-6, the J call TRBJ2-7; the match to TRBD2 covers 11 bases. Germline trimming cut 5 bases from V and 6 bases from J; bases unmatched to any gene: 15. Germline CDR1 reads SGHVS; CDR2 reads FNYEAQ. This CDR3 is built from 17 residues. In DNA, the CDR3 is TGTGCCAGCAGCCTAGGGACTAGCGGCAGTTTAACGGCCGAGCAGTACTTC. It codes for CASSLGTSGSLTAEQYF. Full variable domain (missing parts from reference TRBV7-6 and TRBJ2-7): GAGVSQSPRYKVTKRGQDVALRCDPISGHVSLYWYRQALGQGPEFLTYFNYEAQQDKSGLPNDRFSAERPEGSISTLTIQRTEQRDSAMYRCASSLGTSGSLTAEQYFGPGTRLTVT.

This chain joins TRBV5-5 and TRBJ1-5; the D gene is possibly TRBD1 (6 bases). The CDR3 sequence is 14 residues long. Deletions cut 3 bases from V and 5 bases from J, with 12 bases between. The germline V gene has CDR1 SGHKS and CDR2 YYEKEE (reference sequence). The CDR3 spells CASSYRGLDQPQHF. As DNA, the CDR3 is TGTGCCAGCAGCTATCGGGGGCTTGATCAGCCCCAGCATTTT. Supplemented by reference TRBV5-5 and TRBJ1-5, the full variable domain reads DAGVTQSPTHLIKTRGQQVTLRCSPISGHKSVSWYQQVLGQGPQFIFQYYEKEERGRGNFPDRFSARQFPNYSSELNVNALLLGDSALYLCASSYRGLDQPQHFGDGTRLSIL.

About this clone: This same CDR3 is encoded by further DNA sequences in the sample. The J gene is TRBJ1-3, the V gene TRBV5-6; no firm D call. This CDR3 is built from 12 residues. The germline CDR1 and CDR2 sequences are SGHDT and YYEEEE. Between the trimmed V and J ends, which lost 1 base and 1 base, there was a span of 0 bases. The CDR3 reads CASSLSGNTIYF. CDR3 DNA: TGTGCCAGCAGCTTGTCTGGAAACACCATATATTTT.